Following are 13 T cell receptor beta chains from one sample sequenced in a study of blood T cell repertoires in COVID-19. Profiling relied on immunoSEQ multiplex PCR, and the TCRdb table lists in-frame clones only, not all of them. The repertoire holds 200,000 to 250,000 clones, with approximately 78% as singletons. The source material was peripheral blood. Receptors were obtained from a woman aged 18-30 years with acute or convalescent COVID-19.

The chain employs TRBV6-2 or TRBV6-3 and TRBJ1-5, with D tentatively TRBD1 (5 bases). CDR3 length: 15 amino acids. The V and J ends lost 5 bases and 0 bases respectively, with 11 bases between them. From germline, CDR1 is MNHEY and CDR2 SVGEGT. The CDR3 is CASSPDSYSNQPQHF. The CDR3 coding sequence is TGTGCCAGCAGTCCCGACAGTTATAGCAATCAGCCCCAGCATTTT.

The rearrangement joins TRBV5-1 to TRBJ2-7; 16 nucleotides line up with TRBD2. The junction had 4 bases not matched to a gene; V was cut back by 3 bases and J by 1 base. The CDR3 totals 17 residues. Germline V CDR1 and CDR2: SGHRS, YFSETQ. The CDR3 coding sequence is TGCGCCAGCAGCTGGGGACTAGCGGGAGGGCCTTCCTACGAGCAGTACTTC. This encodes CASSWGLAGGPSYEQYF.

The CDR3 DNA reads TGTGCCAGCAGCCTGGGGACGGACTATCGGCCCCAGCATTTT. This sequence encodes CASSLGTDYRPQHF. The chain combines TRBV7-8 with TRBJ1-5; TRBD1 might be the D (5 bases). The CDR3 contains 14 residues. In germline, CDR1 is SGHVS, CDR2 FQNEAQ. V gave up 5 bases and J gave up 9 bases, with 17 bases separating them.

The chain recombines TRBV7-3 with TRBJ2-1, with D unresolved. This CDR3 contains 18 residues. V was shortened by 0 bases and J by 2 bases, with 17 bases between the two germline ends. Germline CDR1 reads SGHTA; CDR2 reads FQGTGA. CDR3 DNA sequence: TGTGCCAGCAGCTTAACCCCCCTACCAGGCGTGCCCTACAATGAGCAGTTCTTC. Its protein is CASSLTPLPGVPYNEQFF.

The chain combines TRBV19 with TRBJ2-7; possible D gene TRBD2, 5 bases. V shed 4 bases and J shed 1 base, with 14 bases lying between them. Germline lookup yields CDR1 LNHDA and CDR2 SQIVND (reference sequence). The CDR3 runs to 15 residues. The CDR3 here is CASSTAGGSSYEQYF. The CDR3 nucleotides are TGTGCCAGTAGTACCGCAGGTGGGAGTTCCTACGAGCAGTACTTC.

This chain connects TRBV18 to TRBJ2-3, with D tentatively TRBD1 (6 bases). CDR1 and CDR2 from the germline V gene are KGHSH and LQKENI. The CDR3 is 15 residues long. The ends were cut back, 3 bases at V and 5 bases at J, with 15 bases in the middle. CDR3 residues: CASSPPTDRLDTQYF. The CDR3 nucleotides read TGTGCCAGCTCACCCCCGACCGACAGGTTAGATACGCAGTATTTT.

V usage is TRBV6-5 and J usage is TRBJ1-5; 8 positions agree with TRBD1. Per the germline V gene, CDR1 is MNHEY and CDR2 is SVGAGI. V shed 0 bases and J 6 bases; nucleotides not matched to a gene: 4. This CDR3 spans 15 amino acids. CDR3 in amino acids: CASSYSAGGSQPQHF. Written as DNA, the CDR3 is TGTGCCAGCAGTTACTCTGCAGGGGGCAGTCAGCCCCAGCATTTT.

This clone was found once. The chain links TRBV18 to TRBJ1-4; D remains ambiguous. The CDR3 has 15 amino acids. The germline V and J ends were trimmed by 5 bases and 4 bases, with 14 bases remaining between them. CDR1 KGHSH and CDR2 LQKENI come from the germline V gene. This CDR3 is CASSIARRYNEKLFF. In nucleotides, the CDR3 is TGTGCCAGCTCAATTGCGCGGCGGTATAATGAAAAACTGTTTTTT.

V is TRBV21-1 and J is TRBJ2-5; no DNA check was done on the table's D call, TRBD2. TRBV21-1 is deemed a pseudogene. This CDR3 is 13 amino acids long. CDR3: CAGRGGAQETQYF. Written as DNA, the CDR3 is TGTGCCGGGCGGGGGGGGGCCCAAGAGACCCAGTACTTC.

The V and J genes are TRBV5-1 and TRBJ1-3, with D hard to call. Germline CDR1 and CDR2: SGHRS and YFSETQ. V was shortened by 4 bases and J by 3 bases, with 14 bases between the two germline ends. There are 15 residues in the CDR3. The CDR3 loop is CASSATVLGGNTIYF. The DNA of the CDR3 is TGCGCCAGCAGCGCCACAGTGCTCGGTGGAAACACCATATATTTT.

The V call is TRBV6-4, the J call TRBJ2-1; TRBD2 aligns across 8 bases. The CDR3 totals 16 residues. In germline, CDR1 is MRHNA, CDR2 SNTAGT. V lost 2 bases to trimming and J lost 8 bases; unmatched junction nucleotides: 11. CDR3 bases: TGTGCCAGCAGTGACAGTCCGGGACTAGTAAGGCATGAGCAGTTCTTC. As protein: CASSDSPGLVRHEQFF.

The gene calls are TRBV4-3 and TRBJ1-2, with D tentatively TRBD1 (5 bases). Germline values: CDR1 LGHNA, CDR2 YSLEER. The CDR3 spans 14 residues. Trimming removed 4 bases at V and 4 bases at J, with 13 bases between. CDR3 loop: CASSPLGAVYGYTF. DNA of the CDR3: TGCGCCAGCAGCCCGCTTGGGGCAGTCTATGGCTACACCTTC.

The CDR3 here is CASSDRETDTQYF. The CDR3 DNA follows: TGTGCCAGCAGCGACAGGGAGACAGATACGCAGTATTTT. This rearrangement joins TRBV6-5 to TRBJ2-3; 7 nucleotides match TRBD1. With V trimmed by 6 bases and J by 3 bases, 3 bases remained unmatched. CDR3 length: 13 residues. CDR1 is MNHEY and CDR2 is SVGAGI in the germline V gene.